This is a list of T cell receptor beta chains from one sample in a study of blood T cell repertoires in COVID-19. Repertoires were generated with immunoSEQ multiplex PCR, while TCRdb's copy carries only in-frame clones and drops some. Of 130,000 or so clones in the sample, approximately 83% were seen once. Sequencing was carried out using peripheral blood. The receptor source for this set is a woman aged 45 to 65 who had recovered from COVID-19. The CDR3 runs from the conserved cysteine through the conserved F or W. D genes are given only for firm matches. Some rows have no size entry. The others give once, few or many, or a class for an expanded clone.

TRBV19	TRBJ1-2	NA	NA	CASSIMASSNYGYTF	TGTGCCAGTAGTATAATGGCCAGTTCCAACTATGGCTACACCTTC
TRBV3-1/TRBV3-2	TRBJ2-1	NA	once	CASSQGGLGGNNEQFF	TGTGCCAGCAGCCAAGGAGGGCTAGGGGGAAACAATGAGCAGTTCTTC
TRBV7-8	TRBJ1-1	NA	NA	CASSLDSGLNSAEAFF	TGTGCCAGCAGCTTAGATTCTGGACTCAACAGCGCTGAAGCTTTCTTT
TRBV7-9	TRBJ2-7	NA	NA	CASSLDISPGADEQYF	TGTGCCAGCAGCTTAGACATCTCTCCAGGGGCGGACGAGCAGTACTTC
TRBV7-6	TRBJ1-2	TRBD1	NA	CASSPDRGLFVYTF	TGTGCCAGCAGCCCGGACAGGGGACTATTTGTCTACACCTTC
TRBV5-1	TRBJ2-2	NA	NA	CASSFGTQNTGELFF	TGCGCCAGCAGCTTCGGGACACAAAACACCGGGGAGCTGTTTTTT
TRBV7-2	TRBJ1-2	NA	NA	CASSLGGSGSYGYTF	TGTGCCAGCAGCTTGGGGGGTTCAGGGAGCTATGGCTACACCTTC
TRBV5-1	TRBJ2-7	TRBD2	NA	CASSSLAGLSSYEQYF	TGCGCCAGCAGCTCGCTAGCGGGGCTCAGCTCCTACGAGCAGTACTTC
TRBV5-1	TRBJ2-2	NA	NA	CASSLGQVNTGELFF	TGCGCCAGCAGCTTGGGACAGGTTAACACCGGGGAGCTGTTTTTT
TRBV7-9	TRBJ1-6	TRBD1	NA	CASSGSQGRPPSPLHF	TGTGCCAGCAGCGGATCACAGGGGCGTCCACCTTCACCCCTCCACTTT
TRBV5-5	TRBJ1-1	TRBD1	NA	CASSLGRGLGTEAFF	TGTGCCAGCAGCTTGGGGAGGGGGCTAGGCACTGAAGCTTTCTTT
TRBV5-1	TRBJ2-5	NA	NA	CASSLTKPQSGETQYF	TGCGCCAGCAGCTTGACAAAACCTCAGTCCGGGGAGACCCAGTACTTC
TRBV5-4	TRBJ1-2	TRBD1	NA	CASLDRTANYGYTF	TGTGCCAGCTTGGACAGGACAGCTAACTATGGCTACACCTTC
TRBV18	TRBJ1-6	NA	few	CASSPGGTDSPLHF	TGTGCCAGCTCACCAGGGGGCACCGATTCACCCCTCCACTTT
TRBV2	TRBJ1-1	NA	NA	CASSDGHSEVF	TGTGCCAGCAGTGACGGGCACTCGGAGGTCTTT